What follows are 26 T cell receptor beta chains derived from one specimen sequenced in a study of T cell repertoires in cytomegalovirus infection. One entry per CDR3 protein results from TCRdb running MiXCR on the reads. Here the sample spans roughly 920,000 distinct CDR3 sequences, about 33% being singletons. These receptors lack a known antigen. Sequencing was performed on cultured CD8+ T cells from PBMCs, taken from culture after CMV antigen stimulation. The source is a human donor in good health (CMV status not recorded). Some clones in this sample may be carry-over from other donors' samples.

The chain carries TRBV7-4 and TRBJ1-4, with D hard to call. The V end was cut by 2 bases, the J end by 7 bases, with 11 bases between. This CDR3 comprises 14 residues. Germline CDR1 is SGHVT and CDR2 is SQSDAQ. CDR3 protein: CASSLLTEVEKLFF. DNA for the CDR3: TGTGCCAGCAGCTTACTAACAGAGGTTGAAAAACTGTTTTTT.

This clonotype was detected a few times. This chain uses TRBV19 with TRBJ2-2; no reliable D call. Germline values: CDR1 LNHDA, CDR2 SQIVND (reference sequence). Trimming left V 3 bases short and J 5 bases short, with 13 bases between. The CDR3 is made up of 15 amino acids. CDR3 in DNA: TGTGCCAGTAGTATTCTACAGCGAGTGACCGGGGAGCTGTTTTTT. As protein: CASSILQRVTGELFF.

V usage is TRBV7-9 and J usage is TRBJ2-3; 8 bases fit TRBD2. J gave up 2 bases and V 5 bases, and 9 bases lay outside the gene matches. The germline CDR1 and CDR2 sequences are SEHNR and FQNEAQ (reference sequence). CDR3 length: 16 residues. The CDR3 DNA is TGTGCCAGCAGCCTATCGGGGGGGGAGACCACAGATACGCAGTATTTT. This gives the protein CASSLSGGETTDTQYF.

This sequence joins TRBV7-2 and TRBJ2-3; 15 nucleotides agree with TRBD2. The germline CDR1 and CDR2 sequences are SGHTA and FQGNSA. CDR3 size: 20 residues. V was clipped by 1 base and J by 3 bases; unmatched bases: 11. This CDR3 reads CASSLDGTSGGLGITDTQYF. DNA for the CDR3: TGTGCCAGCAGCTTAGATGGGACTAGCGGGGGGCTGGGTATTACAGATACGCAGTATTTT. The entire variable domain, with the rest obtained from reference TRBV7-2 and TRBJ2-3, is as follows: GAGVSQSPSNKVTEKGKDVELRCDPISGHTALYWYRQSLGQGLEFLIYFQGNSAPDKSGLPSDRFSAERTGGSVSTLTIQRTQQEDSAVYLCASSLDGTSGGLGITDTQYFGPGTRLTVL.

This clonotype was seen repeatedly, ten times or more. This chain joins TRBV7-8 and TRBJ1-1; D possibly corresponds to TRBD1 (5 bases). CDR1 SGHVS and CDR2 FQNEAQ come from the germline V gene. The CDR3 runs 12 residues. The V end was cut by 7 bases, the J end by 3 bases, with 9 bases between. The CDR3 region is CASTPGDTEAFF. The CDR3 DNA reads as TGTGCCAGCACGCCGGGGGACACTGAAGCTTTCTTT.

Only a few counts were recorded for this clonotype. The chain employs TRBV6-5 and TRBJ1-4, with TRBD1 matching 8 bases. This CDR3 region has 13 residues. CDR1 MNHEY and CDR2 SVGAGI come from the germline V gene. With V trimmed by 6 bases and J by 7 bases, 4 bases remained unmatched. The CDR3 DNA reads TGTGCCAGCAGCGGGACAGGTGCTGAAAAACTGTTTTTT. Translated, it gives CASSGTGAEKLFF.

This sequence joins TRBV4-1 and TRBJ1-1; 7 bases match TRBD1. CDR1 is MGHRA, CDR2 YSYEKL, per germline. J was trimmed by 1 base and V by 7 bases; bases with no gene match: 12. The CDR3 totals 16 residues. As DNA, the CDR3 is TGCGCCAGCAACAACAGGGGCACAGGGCAGAACACTGAAGCTTTCTTT. Translation: CASNNRGTGQNTEAFF.

This clonotype was seen more than once but under ten times. The V call is TRBV29-1, the J call TRBJ1-2; maybe TRBD1 (5 bases). The germline CDR1 and CDR2 sequences are SQVTM and ANQGSEA. This CDR3 comprises 14 residues. Trimming removed 4 bases at V and 5 bases at J, with 17 bases between. CDR3 sequence reads: CSVARVGQGYGYTF. For the CDR3, the DNA is TGCAGCGTTGCTCGGGTCGGCCAGGGTTATGGCTACACCTTC.

A few counts support this clonotype. The chain is built from TRBV7-2 and TRBJ1-2; 7 positions agree with TRBD1. The CDR3 extends over 16 amino acids. After removal of 6 bases from V and 7 bases from J, the junction contained 17 bases not matched to a gene. Germline V lookup: CDR1 SGHTA, CDR2 FQGNSA. CDR3 DNA: TGTGCCAGCAGTTACAAGACAGGGCCGTCGTTTGTTGGCTACACCTTC. Amino acid sequence: CASSYKTGPSFVGYTF.

There are a few counts of this clonotype. V is TRBV7-6 and J is TRBJ2-7, with D unclear. Per the germline V gene, CDR1 is SGHVS and CDR2 is FNYEAQ. This CDR3 comprises 14 residues. The ends were cut back, 5 bases at V and 0 bases at J, with 11 bases in the middle. Written as DNA, the CDR3 is TGTGCCAGCAGCCGAGAATTCCTCTCCTACGAGCAGTACTTC. This encodes CASSREFLSYEQYF.

The CDR3 DNA reads TGTGCCAGCAGTTTATTCCCCCCAAAGAGCTCCTACGAGCAGTACGTC. Translated: CASSLFPPKSSYEQYV. The rearrangement links TRBV28 to TRBJ2-7; D is ambiguous. The CDR3 spans 16 residues. Between the trimmed V and J ends, which lost 1 base and 0 bases, there was a span of 13 bases. The germline CDR1 and CDR2 sequences are MDHEN and SYDVKM.

This chain uses TRBV28 with TRBJ2-7; D possibly uses TRBD1 or TRBD2 (5 bases each). The CDR3 is 13 residues long. Germline V gene sequence: CDR1 MDHEN, CDR2 SYDVKM. The V end lost 6 bases, the J end lost 7 bases, and 16 bases lay between the germline ends. This CDR3 reads CASSPRGAREQYV. The CDR3 nucleotides read TGTGCCAGCAGCCCCCGAGGGGCAAGGGAGCAGTACGTC.

V and J are TRBV5-4 and TRBJ2-5, with 8 bases fitting TRBD2. V trimming: 4 bases; J trimming: 5 bases; junction bases outside the gene matches: 7. In germline, CDR1 is SGHNT, CDR2 YYREEE (reference sequence). The CDR3 loop spans 14 amino acids. The CDR3 coding sequence is TGTGCCAGCAGCCAGGATAGCGGGGTGGAGACCCAGTACTTC. Protein sequence: CASSQDSGVETQYF.

This clonotype was seen at least ten times. The V call is TRBV7-2, the J call TRBJ2-1, with D possibly being TRBD1 or TRBD2 (5 bases each). The CDR3 runs 16 residues. Germline V gene data show CDR1 as SGHTA and CDR2 as FQGNSA. V lost 5 bases and J lost 2, with 16 bases in between. DNA for the CDR3: TGTGCCAGCAGCCCAGCCTTGAGGGGTGCCTACAATGAGCAGTTCTTC. It translates to CASSPALRGAYNEQFF. Supplemented by reference TRBV7-2 and TRBJ2-1, the full variable domain reads GAGVSQSPSNKVTEKGKDVELRCDPISGHTALYWYRQSLGQGLEFLIYFQGNSAPDKSGLPSDRFSAERTGGSVSTLTIQRTQQEDSAVYLCASSPALRGAYNEQFFGPGTRLTVL.

This clonotype was found many times. The chain combines TRBV6-1 with TRBJ1-5; D perhaps matches TRBD1 (5 bases). CDR1 and CDR2 from the germline V gene are MNHNS and SASEGT. Trimming shortened V by 7 bases and J by 5 bases, and 15 bases separated the two germline ends. This CDR3 is 14 amino acids long. The CDR3 nucleotides read TGTGCCAGCAATACCCGGGGGAGCGATCAGCCCCAGCATTTT. This codes for CASNTRGSDQPQHF.

This clonotype was found a few times. This chain joins TRBV4-1 and TRBJ2-1; 9 bases agree with TRBD2. This CDR3 comprises 15 residues. V was clipped by 4 bases and J by 8 bases; unmatched bases: 9. Germline values: CDR1 MGHRA, CDR2 YSYEKL. The CDR3 nucleotides read TGCGCCAGCAGCCGGTTAGCGGGGGCGCGGGATGAGCAGTTCTTC. Protein sequence: CASSRLAGARDEQFF.

This clonotype was recorded at least ten times. The rearrangement uses TRBV11-2 and TRBJ2-5, with 10 bases matching TRBD2. The V segment lost 0 bases and the J segment 5 bases; nucleotides outside the gene matches: 9. This CDR3 region has 17 residues. In germline, CDR1 is SGHAT, CDR2 FQNNGV. This CDR3 is CASSLDTAGGLGETQYF. The CDR3 DNA reads as TGTGCCAGCAGCTTAGATACAGCGGGGGGGCTGGGGGAGACCCAGTACTTC.

V and J are TRBV7-6 and TRBJ1-1; 7 positions match TRBD1. After removal of 5 bases from V and 1 base from J, the junction contained 7 bases not matched to a gene. Germline V gene data show CDR1 as SGHVS and CDR2 as FNYEAQ. This CDR3 spans 15 amino acids. CDR3 sequence: CASSLRGTANTEAFF. The CDR3 nucleotides read TGTGCCAGCAGCCTCCGTGGGACAGCGAACACTGAAGCTTTCTTT.

The count of this clonotype is one. A much bigger clone sits one base away, suggesting this may be a read error. The rearrangement links TRBV6-5 to TRBJ2-3; D is undetermined. The V end was cut by 0 bases, the J end by 2 bases, with 6 bases between. This CDR3 comprises 14 residues. CDR1 is MNHEY and CDR2 is SVGAGI in the germline V gene. CDR3 coding DNA: TGTGCCAGCAGTTACTCGGACGACACAGATACGCAGTATTTT. This encodes CASSYSDDTDTQYF.

The chain recombines TRBV10-3 with TRBJ1-2; no firm D call. The CDR3 covers 13 residues. Germline V gives CDR1 ENHRY, CDR2 SYGVKD. Trimming shortened V by 6 bases and J by 0 bases, and 8 bases separated the two germline ends. The CDR3 DNA sequence: TGTGCCATCAGGGCGTTAGCTAACTATGGCTACACCTTC. Protein sequence: CAIRALANYGYTF.

This clonotype was observed once. The chain couples TRBV9 to TRBJ1-1; D gene uncertain. V was clipped by 3 bases and J by 1 base, with 13 bases between them. CDR1 is SGDLS, CDR2 YYNGEE, per germline. CDR3 size: 15 residues. As DNA, the CDR3 is TGTGCCAGCAGCGGACCCGGGCTACCGAACACTGAAGCTTTCTTT. Protein product: CASSGPGLPNTEAFF.

This clonotype has just a few counts. The chain carries TRBV7-9 and TRBJ2-2; no clear D gene. The ends were cut back, 5 bases at V and 0 bases at J, with 16 bases in the middle. Germline CDR1 SEHNR, CDR2 FQNEAQ (reference sequence). CDR3 length equals 17 residues. The CDR3 DNA follows: TGTGCCAGCAGCCTTCCCAGGATGGCTCCGAACACCGGGGAGCTGTTTTTT. Encoded protein: CASSLPRMAPNTGELFF. Variable domain in full (rest from reference TRBV7-9 and TRBJ2-2): DTGVSQNPRHKITKRGQNVTFRCDPISEHNRLYWYRQTLGQGPEFLTYFQNEAQLEKSRLLSDRFSAERPKGSFSTLEIQRTEQGDSAMYLCASSLPRMAPNTGELFFGEGSRLTVL.

In DNA, the CDR3 is TGTGCCATCGCCCAACAGGGATCCCTTAACTATGGCTACACCTTC. Protein: CAIAQQGSLNYGYTF. This chain links TRBV10-3 with TRBJ1-2, with D perhaps matching TRBD1 (6 bases). Trimming took off 8 bases at V and 1 base at J, with 17 bases between the two ends. The CDR3 runs to 15 residues. Germline assignment: CDR1 ENHRY and CDR2 SYGVKD.

On this clonotype: One end of the junction varies from germline; a read error may be responsible. The genes are TRBV7-6 and TRBJ2-3, with D possibly TRBD2 on 5 matching bases. Germline values: CDR1 SGHVS, CDR2 FNYEAQ. The CDR3 sequence is 16 residues long. CDR3 residues: CANSTRTHTRPDTQYF. The CDR3, as DNA: TGTGCCAACAGCACCAGGACTCACACGCGCCCAGATACGCAGTATTTT.

This clonotype has just a few counts. This chain uses TRBV14 with TRBJ1-5; D not certain. The CDR3 runs to 12 residues. From germline, CDR1 is SGHDN and CDR2 FVKESK. The V end was cut by 0 bases, the J end by 9 bases, with 6 bases between. The CDR3 sequence: CASSQDSGPQHF. The CDR3 nucleotides are TGTGCCAGCAGCCAAGACAGTGGGCCCCAGCATTTT.

This clonotype was recorded a few times. The chain uses TRBV4-1 and TRBJ2-1; D possibly corresponds to TRBD2 (7 bases). The germline V gene encodes CDR1 MGHRA and CDR2 YSYEKL. The CDR3 spans 14 residues. V dropped 4 bases and J dropped 6 bases, with 13 bases sitting between them. The CDR3 is CASSPPGGFNEQFF. CDR3 sequence (DNA): TGCGCCAGCAGCCCCCCGGGGGGCTTCAATGAGCAGTTCTTC.